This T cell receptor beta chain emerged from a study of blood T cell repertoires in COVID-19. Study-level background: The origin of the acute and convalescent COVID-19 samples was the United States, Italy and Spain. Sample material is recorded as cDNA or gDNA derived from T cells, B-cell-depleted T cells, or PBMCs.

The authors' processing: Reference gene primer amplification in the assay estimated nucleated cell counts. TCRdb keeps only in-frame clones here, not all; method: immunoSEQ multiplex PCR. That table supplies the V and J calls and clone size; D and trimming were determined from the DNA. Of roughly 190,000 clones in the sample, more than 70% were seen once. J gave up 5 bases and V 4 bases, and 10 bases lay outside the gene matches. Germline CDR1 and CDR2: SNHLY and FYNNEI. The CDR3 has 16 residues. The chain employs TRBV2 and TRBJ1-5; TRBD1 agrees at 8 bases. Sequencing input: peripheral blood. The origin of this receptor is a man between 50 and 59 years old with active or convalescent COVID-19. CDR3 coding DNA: TGTGCCAGCAGTGTAAGTGGAGACAGGGGTTATCAGCCCCAGCATTTT. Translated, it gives CASSVSGDRGYQPQHF. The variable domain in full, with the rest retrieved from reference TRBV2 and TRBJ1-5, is EPEVTQTPSHQVTQMGQEVILRCVPISNHLYFYWYRQILGQKVEFLVSFYNNEISEKSEIFDDQFSVERPDGSNFTLKIRSTKLEDSAMYFCASSVSGDRGYQPQHFGDGTRLSIL.